These 16 T cell receptor beta chains originate from one sample sequenced in a study of blood T cell repertoires in COVID-19. Profiling relied on immunoSEQ multiplex PCR, and the TCRdb table lists in-frame clones only, not all of them. This sample has about 74,000 clones; 90% occur once, and the top ten carry approximately 9.1%. Source material: peripheral blood. All receptors derive from a human donor in a cohort sampled during active COVID-19.

V gene TRBV4-3 combines with J gene TRBJ2-1; a weak D match, TRBD2 (5 bases). Looked up from germline, CDR1 is LGHNA and CDR2 is YSLEER. CDR3 length: 16 residues. V was pared by 1 base and J by 4 bases, with 14 bases between. CDR3 sequence (DNA): TGCGCCAGCAGCCAAGGTCCCCTAGCCGGGTACAATGAGCAGTTCTTC. Amino acid sequence: CASSQGPLAGYNEQFF.

The chain joins TRBV28 to TRBJ1-5; 10 bases map to TRBD1. V lost 2 bases, J lost 3 bases, and 7 bases stayed unmatched. Per the germline V gene, CDR1 is MDHEN and CDR2 is SYDVKM. The CDR3 is 17 amino acids. The CDR3 loop is CASSLPGTGADNQPQHF. CDR3 DNA: TGTGCCAGCAGTTTACCTGGGACAGGGGCTGACAATCAGCCCCAGCATTTT.

Worth noting for this clone: Other DNA sequences in this sample translate to the same CDR3. V usage is TRBV2 and J usage is TRBJ2-2, with 7 bases matching TRBD1. This CDR3 comprises 14 residues. Germline loops: CDR1 SNHLY, CDR2 FYNNEI. V lost 4 bases, J lost 6 bases, and 5 bases stayed unmatched. CDR3 bases: TGTGCCAGCAGTGTACAGGGGCGGGCCGGGGAGCTGTTTTTT. This gives the protein CASSVQGRAGELFF.

The V call is TRBV10-3, the J call TRBJ2-1; TRBD2 aligns across 13 bases. After removal of 4 bases from V and 7 bases from J, the junction contained 4 bases not matched to a gene. CDR3 length equals 15 residues. CDR1 ENHRY and CDR2 SYGVKD come from the germline V gene. The CDR3 DNA is TGTGCCATCAGTGGGACTAGCGGGAGCAAGAATGAGCAGTTCTTC. As protein: CAISGTSGSKNEQFF.

The chain is built from TRBV5-6 and TRBJ2-1; D possibly corresponds to TRBD2 (7 bases). Trimming took off 0 bases at V and 0 bases at J, with 13 bases between the two ends. The CDR3 totals 17 residues. Germline CDR1 and CDR2: SGHDT and YYEEEE. The CDR3 spells CASSLGGGGTSYNEQFF. DNA for the CDR3: TGTGCCAGCAGCTTGGGAGGGGGGGGGACCTCCTACAATGAGCAGTTCTTC.

The CDR3 region is CASSPQDGGQGNTEAFF. The CDR3, as DNA: TGTGCCAGCTCACCACAGGACGGGGGTCAAGGGAACACTGAAGCTTTCTTT. The rearrangement uses TRBV18 and TRBJ1-1; possible D gene TRBD1, 5 bases. V was pared by 1 base and J by 1 base, with 16 bases between. The CDR3 extends over 17 amino acids. The germline gives CDR1 KGHSH, CDR2 LQKENI. Using reference TRBV18 and TRBJ1-1 for the parts outside the CDR3, the full variable domain is NAGVMQNPRHLVRRRGQEARLRCSPMKGHSHVYWYRQLPEEGLKFMVYLQKENIIDESGMPKERFSAEFPKEGPSILRIQQVVRGDSAAYFCASSPQDGGQGNTEAFFGQGTRLTVV.

This rearrangement joins TRBV4-2 to TRBJ2-1; D gene uncertain. The CDR3 runs to 15 residues. CDR1 and CDR2 from the germline V gene are LGHNA and YNFKEQ. The V gene lost 0 bases and the J gene lost 1 base, with 7 bases spanning the gap. The CDR3 protein is CASSQDWQSYNEQFF. In DNA form, the CDR3 reads TGTGCCAGCAGCCAAGACTGGCAGTCCTACAATGAGCAGTTCTTC.

The rearrangement joins TRBV28 to TRBJ2-2; possibly TRBD1 for D (6 bases). CDR1 is MDHEN, CDR2 SYDVKM, per germline. There are 14 residues in the CDR3. V lost 7 bases to trimming and J lost 2 bases, with 11 bases between them. CDR3 nucleotides: TGTGCCAGCACCACAGGGCCCAACACCGGGGAGCTGTTTTTT. It yields the protein CASTTGPNTGELFF.

V is TRBV5-5 and J is TRBJ2-1, with TRBD2 identical over 15 bases. CDR1 SGHKS and CDR2 YYEKEE come from the germline V gene (reference sequence). V lost 0 bases and J lost 5; bases outside the gene matches: 9. The CDR3 totals 19 residues. The DNA for the CDR3 is TGTGCCAGCAGCTTGGTTGGACTAGCGGGAGGGTCGCCGGACAATGAGCAGTTCTTC. As protein: CASSLVGLAGGSPDNEQFF.

J is TRBJ2-3 and V is TRBV28; 11 bases agree with TRBD2. The length of the CDR3 is 18 residues. CDR1 MDHEN and CDR2 SYDVKM come from the germline V gene. The ends lost 3 bases at V and 0 bases at J; junction bases unmatched: 8. The CDR3 here is CASSFSTSGRVSTDTQYF. DNA of the CDR3: TGTGCCAGCAGTTTTTCAACTAGCGGGAGAGTAAGCACAGATACGCAGTATTTT.

This chain connects TRBV6-5 to TRBJ2-1, with TRBD2 identical over 9 bases. This CDR3 is built from 15 residues. In germline, CDR1 is MNHEY, CDR2 SVGAGI. V trimming: 2 bases; J trimming: 1 base; junction bases outside the gene matches: 0. The CDR3 sequence: CASSYLAGSYNEQFF. DNA for the CDR3: TGTGCCAGCAGTTACCTAGCGGGGTCCTACAATGAGCAGTTCTTC.

The chain joins TRBV6-2 or TRBV6-3 to TRBJ2-3; 10 nucleotides align to TRBD2. Germline assignment: CDR1 MNHEY and CDR2 SVGEGT. The CDR3 loop spans 16 amino acids. J was trimmed by 3 bases and V by 6 bases; bases with no gene match: 9. CDR3 in DNA: TGTGCCAGCAGCAGGACTAGCGGAGGGGTTACAGATACGCAGTATTTT. Translated, it gives CASSRTSGGVTDTQYF.

The chain is built from TRBV19 and TRBJ2-7; 13 positions match TRBD2. With V trimmed by 4 bases and J by 5 bases, 5 bases remained unmatched. Germline V gene sequence: CDR1 LNHDA, CDR2 SQIVND (reference sequence). This CDR3 spans 15 amino acids. The CDR3 sequence is CASSTTSGRAHEQYF. CDR3 coding DNA: TGTGCCAGTAGTACTACTAGCGGGAGGGCCCACGAGCAGTACTTC.

This clone appeared a single time. V gene TRBV9 combines with J gene TRBJ2-2; 8 positions match TRBD2. The CDR3 extends over 15 amino acids. The V gene's germline CDR1 is SGDLS and CDR2 YYNGEE. V was clipped by 3 bases and J by 7 bases; unmatched bases: 8. The CDR3: CASSESAGDLGELFF. The CDR3 DNA reads TGTGCCAGCAGCGAGTCAGCGGGAGATCTCGGGGAGCTGTTTTTT.

V usage is TRBV11-3 and J usage is TRBJ2-5; 8 bases line up with TRBD2. The CDR3 is 20 residues long. V was clipped by 0 bases and J by 5 bases; unmatched bases: 20. Germline loops: CDR1 SGHNT, CDR2 YENEEA. As DNA, the CDR3 is TGTGCCAGCAGCTTAGAGGTCAGGTTTACTAGCGGCTTTTCGGGGGAGACCCAGTACTTC. Amino acids: CASSLEVRFTSGFSGETQYF. Together with reference TRBV11-3 and TRBJ2-5, the CDR3 gives the full variable domain: EAGVVQSPRYKIIEKKQPVAFWCNPISGHNTLYWYLQNLGQGPELLIRYENEEAVDDSQLPKDRFSAERLKGVDSTLKIQPAELGDSAVYLCASSLEVRFTSGFSGETQYFGPGTRLLVL.

CDR3 nucleotides: TGTGCCACCAGCGGCCGACAGGGATACCAAGAGACCCAGTACTTC. The encoded protein is CATSGRQGYQETQYF. This rearrangement joins TRBV15 to TRBJ2-5; 7 nucleotides match TRBD1. CDR1 is LNHNV, CDR2 YYDKDF, per germline (reference sequence). The junction had 6 bases not matched to a gene; V was cut back by 5 bases and J by 0 bases. CDR3 size: 15 residues.